The 32 T cell receptor beta chains reported below all come from one sample, sequenced in a study of T cell responses to AZD1222 COVID-19 vaccine. Measured with immunoSEQ multiplex PCR; TCRdb has only the in-frame clones, and not every one. The sample holds some 120,000 clones, approximately 91% seen once. The material sequenced was peripheral blood, taken on day 0 of AZD1222 vaccination. These TCRs come from an adult in good health.

The chain couples TRBV2 to TRBJ1-5; no reliable D call. The CDR3 has 15 residues. Deletions cut 2 bases from V and 4 bases from J, with 12 bases between. Germline lookup yields CDR1 SNHLY and CDR2 FYNNEI. CDR3 nucleotides: TGTGCCAGCAGTGAACCGGGGATGGGGAATCAGCCCCAGCATTTT. Its protein product is CASSEPGMGNQPQHF. The full variable domain, completed using reference TRBV2 and TRBJ1-5, is EPEVTQTPSHQVTQMGQEVILRCVPISNHLYFYWYRQILGQKVEFLVSFYNNEISEKSEIFDDQFSVERPDGSNFTLKIRSTKLEDSAMYFCASSEPGMGNQPQHFGDGTRLSIL.

The chain is built from TRBV3-1 (or the pseudogene TRBV3-2) and TRBJ1-6; no definite D call. Looked up from germline, CDR1 is LGHDT and CDR2 is YNNKEL (reference sequence). V dropped 1 base and J dropped 6 bases, with 4 bases sitting between them. This CDR3 spans 13 amino acids. CDR3 in DNA: TGTGCCAGCAGCCAAGTTCCTAATTCACCCCTCCACTTT. Protein product: CASSQVPNSPLHF.

The chain links TRBV11-3 to TRBJ2-3, with a possible D match to TRBD2 (6 bases). Germline V gene lookup returns CDR1 SGHNT and CDR2 YENEEA. Trimming removed 1 base at V and 5 bases at J, with 13 bases between. This CDR3 has 15 amino acids. The CDR3: CASSLGLGGVDTQYF. The CDR3, as DNA: TGTGCCAGCAGCTTAGGCTTGGGAGGCGTAGATACGCAGTATTTT.

V and J are TRBV5-8 and TRBJ1-2; 7 nucleotides agree with TRBD1. The junction had 3 bases not matched to a gene; V was cut back by 1 base and J by 6 bases. The CDR3 contains 13 residues. Germline CDR1 is SGHTS and CDR2 is YDEGEE. The CDR3 sequence is CASSLRQGDGYTF. The CDR3 nucleotides are TGTGCCAGCAGCTTGAGGCAGGGGGATGGCTACACCTTC.

V usage is TRBV5-8 and J usage is TRBJ1-4; tentatively, D is TRBD1 (6 bases). The V and J ends lost 8 bases and 2 bases respectively, with 13 bases between them. Germline V CDR1 and CDR2: SGHTS, YDEGEE. The CDR3 consists of 14 residues. CDR3 sequence (DNA): TGTGCCAGGACCACAGGGCAGACTAATGAAAAACTGTTTTTT. Its translation: CARTTGQTNEKLFF.

The rearrangement links TRBV7-2 to TRBJ2-2; the match to TRBD2 covers 8 bases. This CDR3 is 16 amino acids long. V lost 8 bases to trimming and J lost 1 base; unmatched junction nucleotides: 9. Germline V gene sequence: CDR1 SGHTA, CDR2 FQGNSA. CDR3: CASGWRGARNTGELFF. The CDR3 DNA sequence: TGTGCCAGCGGTTGGCGGGGGGCCAGGAACACCGGGGAGCTGTTTTTT.

The chain joins TRBV5-6 to TRBJ2-7, with D possibly TRBD2 on 6 matching bases. The CDR3 loop spans 13 amino acids. V was cut by 2 bases and J by 0 bases, with 6 bases left in between. Per germline, CDR1 SGHDT and CDR2 YYEEEE. In DNA, the CDR3 is TGTGCCAGCAGCTTCGGGAGCTCCTACGAGCAGTACTTC. Its protein is CASSFGSSYEQYF.

The chain combines TRBV15 with TRBJ1-1; 7 nucleotides agree with TRBD1. Germline trimming cut 1 base from V and 0 bases from J; bases unmatched to any gene: 5. Germline CDR1 LNHNV, CDR2 YYDKDF (reference sequence). The CDR3 is made up of 16 amino acids. In nucleotides, the CDR3 is TGTGCCACCAGCAGAGGTAAGACAGGGATGAACACTGAAGCTTTCTTT. It specifies CATSRGKTGMNTEAFF.

The CDR3 region has the DNA TGTGCCAGTAGTCCCTACCGGGGAAAACTGTTTTTT. The encoded protein is CASSPYRGKLFF. The rearrangement links TRBV19 to TRBJ1-4, with D unresolved. Per germline, CDR1 LNHDA and CDR2 SQIVND (reference sequence). The CDR3 extends over 12 amino acids. V dropped 5 bases and J dropped 10 bases, with 11 bases sitting between them.

CDR3 sequence (DNA): TGTGCCAGCAGTTCCCAACGAAAGGGGAACACTGAAGCTTTCTTT. Translation gives CASSSQRKGNTEAFF. V and J are TRBV28 and TRBJ1-1; D call uncertain. Trimming shortened V by 4 bases and J by 1 base, and 13 bases separated the two germline ends. This CDR3 spans 15 amino acids. Germline V CDR1 and CDR2: MDHEN, SYDVKM.

This clone was detected once. The chain employs TRBV19 and TRBJ2-7; TRBD1 matches at 10 bases. The CDR3 consists of 16 residues. CDR1 is LNHDA and CDR2 is SQIVND in the germline V gene (reference sequence). V gave up 6 bases and J gave up 3 bases; unmatched junction bases: 11. The CDR3 sequence: CASSPTPGQGSYEQYF. CDR3 nucleotide sequence: TGTGCCAGTAGCCCGACCCCGGGACAGGGGAGCTACGAGCAGTACTTC.

This chain uses TRBV5-1 with TRBJ2-1; 7 bases match TRBD1. V was clipped by 0 bases and J by 6 bases; unmatched bases: 6. CDR3 length: 15 residues. CDR1 SGHRS and CDR2 YFSETQ come from the germline V gene. CDR3 in DNA: TGCGCCAGCAGCTTGGGAGGGGGCCGTTCCAATGAGCAGTTCTTC. It is translated as CASSLGGGRSNEQFF.

This clone was detected a few times. The chain's CDR3 is CASSLSQGNTEAFF. The CDR3 DNA reads TGTGCCAGCAGCTTAAGCCAAGGGAACACTGAAGCTTTCTTT. The chain is built from TRBV7-9 and TRBJ1-1; D is unresolved. Trimming removed 2 bases from V and 1 base from J, with 8 bases in between. Germline CDR1 is SEHNR and CDR2 is FQNEAQ (reference sequence). There are 14 residues in the CDR3.

The chain carries TRBV5-6 and TRBJ1-4; 8 bases line up with TRBD1. Germline V gene data show CDR1 as SGHDT and CDR2 as YYEEEE. With V trimmed by 4 bases and J by 7 bases, 12 bases remained unmatched. This CDR3 contains 16 residues. The CDR3 loop is CASSGSGTGWGEKLFF. CDR3 DNA: TGTGCCAGCAGCGGATCGGGGACAGGTTGGGGTGAAAAACTGTTTTTT.

The chain combines TRBV27 with TRBJ2-5; either TRBD1 or TRBD2 may supply D (6 bases each). Germline CDR1 MNHEY, CDR2 SMNVEV (reference sequence). The ends were cut back, 5 bases at V and 5 bases at J, with 15 bases in the middle. The CDR3 loop spans 14 amino acids. The CDR3 region is CASSGLGGAETQYF. The DNA of the CDR3 is TGTGCCAGCAGTGGCTTGGGGGGCGCGGAGACCCAGTACTTC.

This clone has just a few counts. The rearrangement links TRBV5-6 to TRBJ1-2, with D possibly being TRBD1 (5 bases). This CDR3 region has 16 residues. V dropped 4 bases and J dropped 5 bases, with 21 bases sitting between them. Germline V lookup: CDR1 SGHDT, CDR2 YYEEEE. The CDR3 DNA is TGTGCCAGCAGCGGCGGGCTTTCGTCGGGGCCGTATGGCTACACCTTC. Protein: CASSGGLSSGPYGYTF.

V gene TRBV5-1 combines with J gene TRBJ2-7; no clear D. The CDR3 has 14 residues. Trimming took off 0 bases at V and 0 bases at J, with 7 bases between the two ends. Germline assignment: CDR1 SGHRS and CDR2 YFSETQ. As DNA, the CDR3 is TGCGCCAGCAGCTTGGTGTCCGGCTCCTACGAGCAGTACTTC. This codes for CASSLVSGSYEQYF.

This chain uses TRBV18 with TRBJ1-2; 7 bases agree with TRBD1. Germline CDR1 KGHSH, CDR2 LQKENI. This CDR3 has 14 residues. The ends lost 0 bases at V and 8 bases at J; junction bases unmatched: 6. DNA of the CDR3: TGTGCCAGCTCACCACCGACAGGGTTGAGCGGCTACACCTTC. Amino acid sequence: CASSPPTGLSGYTF.

The chain combines TRBV6-2 or TRBV6-3 with TRBJ1-3; D is unresolved. Germline V gene lookup returns CDR1 MNHEY and CDR2 SVGEGT. Trimming removed 6 bases from V and 3 bases from J, with 12 bases in between. The CDR3 has 14 amino acids. The CDR3, as DNA: TGTGCCAGCAGCGACCGCAACAATGGAAACACCATATATTTT. Protein sequence: CASSDRNNGNTIYF.

The J gene is TRBJ1-1, the V gene TRBV2; D perhaps matches TRBD1 (5 bases). This CDR3 spans 14 amino acids. Trimming cost V 7 bases and J 4 bases, with 16 bases left between them. Germline V gene data show CDR1 as SNHLY and CDR2 as FYNNEI. CDR3 nucleotides: TGTGCCAGCACCCCCTCCGCGGGGGGCACTGAAGCTTTCTTT. Translating it yields CASTPSAGGTEAFF.

The chain couples TRBV11-1 to TRBJ2-7; 7 nucleotides match TRBD1. The V segment lost 5 bases and the J segment 4 bases; nucleotides outside the gene matches: 8. Germline V gives CDR1 SGHAT, CDR2 FQDESV (reference sequence). This CDR3 is built from 14 residues. CDR3 amino acids: CASSPWDRQYEQYF. The CDR3 DNA sequence: TGTGCCAGCAGCCCCTGGGACAGACAATACGAGCAGTACTTC. The full variable domain, completed using reference TRBV11-1 and TRBJ2-7, is EAEVAQSPRYKITEKSQAVAFWCDPISGHATLYWYRQILGQGPELLVQFQDESVVDDSQLPKDRFSAERLKGVDSTLKIQPAELGDSAMYLCASSPWDRQYEQYFGPGTRLTVT.

This chain connects TRBV7-2 to TRBJ2-1, with a weak D call TRBD2 (6 bases). The CDR3 extends over 14 amino acids. Trimming took 6 bases from V and 9 from J, leaving 18 bases between them. Germline lookup yields CDR1 SGHTA and CDR2 FQGNSA. The CDR3 DNA follows: TGTGCCAGCAGTTCCGGGACTGGGTTTAGTGAGCAGTTCTTC. Protein product: CASSSGTGFSEQFF.

The chain joins TRBV7-8 to TRBJ1-4; 7 positions match TRBD1. This CDR3 is 14 amino acids long. Germline V gene lookup returns CDR1 SGHVS and CDR2 FQNEAQ. The V segment lost 3 bases and the J segment 10 bases; nucleotides outside the gene matches: 8. DNA of the CDR3: TGTGCCAGCAGCTTTTCAGGGGGGTTAGGAAAACTGTTTTTT. Translating gives CASSFSGGLGKLFF.

The chain has TRBV27 and TRBJ2-2, with 8 bases aligning to TRBD2. The V and J ends lost 5 bases and 0 bases, in that order; junction bases with no gene match: 5. The germline gives CDR1 MNHEY, CDR2 SMNVEV (reference sequence). The CDR3 is made up of 16 amino acids. In DNA, the CDR3 is TGTGCCAGCAGTAAGCGACTAGCGACGAACACCGGGGAGCTGTTTTTT. Protein product: CASSKRLATNTGELFF.

The chain has TRBV19 and TRBJ2-1; 12 bases fit TRBD2. Germline CDR1 LNHDA, CDR2 SQIVND (reference sequence). The CDR3 totals 15 residues. The J segment lost 7 bases and the V segment lost 7 bases, leaving 8 bases of the junction unmatched. The CDR3 DNA reads TGTGCCAGTAATTTCGGACTAGCGGGAAATAATGAGCAGTTCTTC. This encodes CASNFGLAGNNEQFF.

The rearrangement links TRBV19 to TRBJ1-1; 11 nucleotides align to TRBD1. V dropped 5 bases and J dropped 12; count of bases not matched to a gene: 8. Germline V CDR1 and CDR2: LNHDA, SQIVND (reference sequence). The CDR3 sequence is 13 residues long. The CDR3 DNA sequence: TGTGCCAGTAGTTCCGGGACAGGGGGATCTCCTTTCTTT. Amino acids: CASSSGTGGSPFF. Filled out from reference TRBV19 and TRBJ1-1, the complete variable domain reads DGGITQSPKYLFRKEGQNVTLSCEQNLNHDAMYWYRQDPGQGLRLIYYSQIVNDFQKGDIAEGYSVSREKKESFPLTVTSAQKNPTAFYLCASSSGTGGSPFFGQGTRLTVV.

V usage is TRBV6-5 and J usage is TRBJ2-7; no definite D call. Per germline, CDR1 MNHEY and CDR2 SVGAGI. The germline V and J ends were trimmed by 5 bases and 6 bases, with 17 bases remaining between them. The CDR3 has 14 residues. The CDR3 region has the DNA TGTGCCAGCAGTCGACTCCTCCCTGGCTCCGAGCAGTACTTC. Amino acids: CASSRLLPGSEQYF.

This clone occurred once. The rearrangement joins TRBV6-5 to TRBJ1-6, with 8 bases identical to TRBD1. V gave up 6 bases and J gave up 7 bases; unmatched junction bases: 5. This CDR3 is 14 amino acids long. CDR1 MNHEY and CDR2 SVGAGI come from the germline V gene. CDR3 DNA: TGTGCCAGCAGCACGGACAGGGTGAATTCACCCCTCCACTTT. Translating it yields CASSTDRVNSPLHF.

J is TRBJ2-7 and V is TRBV7-9; 11 bases match TRBD2. This CDR3 comprises 14 residues. Losses at the gene ends were 4 bases for V and 6 bases for J; bases not matched to a gene: 5. Germline V gene lookup returns CDR1 SEHNR and CDR2 FQNEAQ (reference sequence). The CDR3 here is CASSWGGTSGEQYF. The CDR3 region has the DNA TGTGCCAGCAGCTGGGGAGGGACTAGCGGCGAGCAGTACTTC. The variable domain in full, completed from reference TRBV7-9 and TRBJ2-7, reads DTGVSQNPRHKITKRGQNVTFRCDPISEHNRLYWYRQTLGQGPEFLTYFQNEAQLEKSRLLSDRFSAERPKGSFSTLEIQRTEQGDSAMYLCASSWGGTSGEQYFGPGTRLTVT.

The chain links TRBV5-4 to TRBJ2-2; no clear D gene. Germline V gives CDR1 SGHNT, CDR2 YYREEE (reference sequence). The CDR3 covers 15 residues. V shed 0 bases and J shed 0 bases, with 6 bases lying between them. This CDR3 is CASSLDSTNTGELFF. In DNA form, the CDR3 reads TGTGCCAGCAGCTTGGACAGTACGAACACCGGGGAGCTGTTTTTT.

The V and J genes are TRBV6-5 and TRBJ1-2; tentative D call: TRBD1 (5 bases). The CDR3 has 15 residues. V lost 8 bases to trimming and J lost 4 bases, with 20 bases between them. CDR1 and CDR2 from the germline V gene are MNHEY and SVGAGI. The CDR3 DNA sequence: TGTGCCAGCCAGGGCTGGGCGGGGGTTCCCTATGGCTACACCTTC. Its translation is CASQGWAGVPYGYTF.

This chain connects TRBV15 to TRBJ1-1; a weak D match, TRBD1 (5 bases). The CDR3 runs to 13 residues. The germline gives CDR1 LNHNV, CDR2 YYDKDF (reference sequence). Trimming removed 8 bases from V and 4 bases from J, with 14 bases in between. Written as DNA, the CDR3 is TGTGCCACCTCCTGGGGCGCGGGCACTGAAGCTTTCTTT. Encoded protein: CATSWGAGTEAFF.